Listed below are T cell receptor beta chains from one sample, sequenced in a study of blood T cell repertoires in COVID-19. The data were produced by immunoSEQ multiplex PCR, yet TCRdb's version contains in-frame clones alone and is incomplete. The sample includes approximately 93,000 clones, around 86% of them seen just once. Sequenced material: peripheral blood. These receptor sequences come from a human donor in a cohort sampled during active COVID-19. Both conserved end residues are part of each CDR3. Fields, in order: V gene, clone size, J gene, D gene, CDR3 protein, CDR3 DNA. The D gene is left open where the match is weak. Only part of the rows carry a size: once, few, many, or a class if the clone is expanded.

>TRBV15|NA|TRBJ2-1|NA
CATSRGYSLGTRIYNEQFF
TGTGCCACCAGCAGAGGATATTCCTTGGGGACAAGGATATACAATGAGCAGTTCTTC
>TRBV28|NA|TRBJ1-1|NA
CASSLWPRSTEAFF
TGTGCCAGCAGTTTATGGCCCCGGAGCACTGAAGCTTTCTTT
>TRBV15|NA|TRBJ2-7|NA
CATSIGALARSSYEQYF
TGTGCCACCAGCATTGGTGCCCTCGCCAGAAGCTCCTACGAGCAGTACTTC
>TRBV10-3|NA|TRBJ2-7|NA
CAISSGSTYEQYF
TGTGCCATCAGTTCCGGGTCGACCTACGAGCAGTACTTC
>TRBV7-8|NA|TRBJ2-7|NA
CASSPIGPRAEQYF
TGTGCCAGCAGCCCGATTGGGCCGAGGGCCGAGCAGTACTTC
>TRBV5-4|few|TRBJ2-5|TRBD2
CASGRVAEETQYF
TGTGCCAGCGGGAGGGTGGCAGAAGAGACCCAGTACTTC
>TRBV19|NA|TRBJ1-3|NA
CASSIANGNTIYF
TGTGCCAGTAGTATAGCCAATGGAAACACCATATATTTT
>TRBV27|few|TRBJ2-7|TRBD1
CASSLRPGQAYEQYF
TGTGCCAGCAGTCTAAGACCGGGACAGGCTTACGAGCAGTACTTC
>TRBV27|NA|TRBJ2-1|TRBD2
CASSVLAGGPYEQFF
TGTGCCAGCAGTGTTCTAGCGGGAGGGCCTTATGAGCAGTTCTTC
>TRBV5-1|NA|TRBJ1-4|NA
CASSLVTTNEKLFF
TGCGCCAGCAGCTTGGTAACAACTAATGAAAAACTGTTTTTT
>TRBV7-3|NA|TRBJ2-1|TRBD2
CASSQTAGGAYNEQFF
TGTGCCAGCAGCCAAACAGCGGGAGGGGCCTACAATGAGCAGTTCTTC
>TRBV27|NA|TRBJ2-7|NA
CASSLGDKGYEQYF
TGTGCCAGCAGTTTAGGGGACAAGGGCTACGAGCAGTACTTC
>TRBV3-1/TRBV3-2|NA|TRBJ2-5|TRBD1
CASSLQTGQGSQYF
TGTGCCAGCAGCTTACAGACAGGGCAAGGGTCCCAGTACTTC
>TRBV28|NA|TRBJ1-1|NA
CASSTPSGGGLGAFF
TGTGCCAGCAGTACCCCGTCGGGGGGGGGACTTGGAGCTTTCTTT
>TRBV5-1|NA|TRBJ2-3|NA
CASSRSTDTQYF
TGCGCCAGCAGCCGGTCCACAGATACGCAGTATTTT
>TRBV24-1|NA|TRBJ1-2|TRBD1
CATSRQGYGYTF
TGTGCCACCTCAAGACAGGGGTATGGCTACACCTTC
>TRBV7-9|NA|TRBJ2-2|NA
CASSLYTGSGELFF
TGTGCCAGCAGCTTATATACCGGGTCCGGGGAGCTGTTTTTT
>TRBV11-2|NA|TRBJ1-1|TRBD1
CASRWDRVNTEAFF
TGTGCCAGCAGGTGGGACAGGGTGAACACTGAAGCTTTCTTT
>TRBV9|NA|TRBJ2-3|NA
CASSVEGPSTDTQYF
TGTGCCAGCAGCGTGGAGGGACCTTCCACAGATACGCAGTATTTT
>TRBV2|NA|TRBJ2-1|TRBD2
CASFSPYPGLAQINNEQFF
TGTGCCAGCTTTTCTCCTTATCCGGGACTAGCGCAAATAAACAATGAGCAGTTCTTC
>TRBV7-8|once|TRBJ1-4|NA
CASSPVPTGRTNEKLFF
TGTGCCAGCAGCCCCGTCCCCACAGGGCGAACTAATGAAAAACTGTTTTTT
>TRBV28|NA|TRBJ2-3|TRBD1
CASTIPQGADTQYF
TGTGCCAGCACTATTCCACAGGGGGCAGATACGCAGTATTTT
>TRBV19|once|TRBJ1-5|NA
CASSIQGSQDQPQHF
TGTGCCAGTAGTATACAGGGGAGTCAGGATCAGCCCCAGCATTTT
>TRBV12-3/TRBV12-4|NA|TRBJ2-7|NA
CASRFSFYEQYF
TGTGCCAGCAGATTTTCTTTTTACGAGCAGTACTTC
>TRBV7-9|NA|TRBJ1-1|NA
CASSFDKSMNTEAFF
TGTGCCAGCAGCTTTGACAAATCCATGAACACTGAAGCTTTCTTT
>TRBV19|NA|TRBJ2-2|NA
CASSPGTNTGELFF
TGTGCCAGTAGTCCAGGGACAAACACCGGGGAGCTGTTTTTT
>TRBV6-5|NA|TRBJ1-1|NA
CASSSGTSPEAFF
TGTGCCAGCAGTTCCGGGACATCACCTGAAGCTTTCTTT
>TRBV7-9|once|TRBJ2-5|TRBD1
CASSTEQGPQETQYF
TGTGCCAGCAGCACCGAACAGGGGCCCCAAGAGACCCAGTACTTC
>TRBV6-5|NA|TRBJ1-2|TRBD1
CASMEGASTFYGYTF
TGTGCCAGCATGGAGGGGGCCTCTACTTTCTATGGCTACACCTTC
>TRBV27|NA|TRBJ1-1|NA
CASSYGGYTEAFF
TGTGCCAGCAGTTATGGAGGATATACTGAAGCTTTCTTT
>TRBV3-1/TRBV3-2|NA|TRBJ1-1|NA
CASSQEGMGRMNTEAFF
TGTGCCAGCAGCCAAGAAGGAATGGGCCGCATGAACACTGAAGCTTTCTTT